A single sample is the source of the 2 T cell receptor beta chains below, sequenced in a study of T-cell memory formation after mild COVID-19. TCRdb re-derived calls from the 5' RACE reads in MiXCR, one entry per CDR3 protein. Of approximately 430,000 distinct CDR3 sequences in the sample, less than 25% were seen once. Sequencing was done on a sample of PBMCs or a T cell subset sorted from them (not recorded which). These receptors all come from an adult woman who had mild COVID-19 (a few samples of this study predate the infection). Cell type and time point are not known.

This clonotype was counted ten times or more. This chain links TRBV9 with TRBJ2-5; TRBD1 or TRBD2 may be the D gene (5 bases each). The germline CDR1 and CDR2 sequences are SGDLS and YYNGEE. The CDR3 is 15 amino acids. V lost 4 bases and J lost 5, with 18 bases in between. The CDR3 protein is CASSLGTVTGETQYF. The CDR3 region has the DNA TGTGCCAGCAGCCTCGGGACGGTTACGGGGGAGACCCAGTACTTC.

This clonotype has just a few counts. The chain is built from TRBV18 and TRBJ2-3; no definite D call. The CDR3 is 12 amino acids. Trimming cost V 2 bases and J 3 bases, with 3 bases left between them. The germline CDR1 and CDR2 sequences are KGHSH and LQKENI. CDR3 in amino acids: CASSPMTDTQYF. CDR3 sequence (DNA): TGTGCCAGCTCACCAATGACAGATACGCAGTATTTT.